The clone carrying this T cell receptor beta chain was observed a few times. Its cognate antigen is unknown. This sample's TCRbeta library carried unique molecular identifier barcodes. TCRdb ran MiXCR on the PCR reads and lists one entry per CDR3 protein. This table holds 300,000 to 400,000 distinct CDR3 sequences, roughly 25% found once. These data belong to a study of T-cell reconstitution after alpha-beta-depleted transplantation in children. Study-wide results and limits: It was reported that alpha-beta T cells came from several hundred expanded graft clones (about two months after transplant). From newly produced T cells came most of the T-cell counts and diversity one year after transplant.

The sample consisted of PBMCs, mostly from graft donor cells, taken 180 days after TCRalphabeta/CD19-depleted stem cell transplant. The receptor comes from a male patient aged 10 to 17 who had a stem cell transplant for acute lymphoblastic leukemia, so the T cells may come from the graft donor.

CDR3 nucleotides: TGCGCCAGCAGCTTCGACGGCTACAGCACAGATACGCAGTATTTT. Translation: CASSFDGYSTDTQYF. The chain couples TRBV5-1 to TRBJ2-3; D is ambiguous. Trimming took 2 bases from V and 0 from J, leaving 10 bases between them. The V gene's germline CDR1 is SGHRS and CDR2 YFSETQ. The CDR3 has 15 residues.